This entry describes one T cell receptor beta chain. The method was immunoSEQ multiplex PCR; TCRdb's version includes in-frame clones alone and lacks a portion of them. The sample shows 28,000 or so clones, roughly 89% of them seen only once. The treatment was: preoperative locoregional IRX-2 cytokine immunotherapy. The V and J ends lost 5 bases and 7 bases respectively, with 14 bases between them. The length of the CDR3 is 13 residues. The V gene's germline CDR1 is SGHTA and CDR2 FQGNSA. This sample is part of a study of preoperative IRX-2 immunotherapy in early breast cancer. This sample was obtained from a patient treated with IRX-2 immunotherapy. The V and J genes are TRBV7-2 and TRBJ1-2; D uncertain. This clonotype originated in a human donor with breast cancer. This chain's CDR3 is CASSVPRGAGYTF. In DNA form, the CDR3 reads TGTGCCAGCAGCGTACCTCGGGGAGCTGGCTACACCTTC.